Listed below are T cell receptor beta chains from one sample, sequenced in a study of metastatic and nonmetastatic thyroid tumors. MiXCR reprocessed the PCR reads for TCRdb. The data hold roughly 41,000 clones, with about a sixth observed a single time. Sequences were obtained from blood. These receptors originate from a female donor with papillary thyroid cancer or a benign thyroid nodule (not recorded which). Some clones in this sample may be carry-over from other donors' samples. CDR3s include the opening cysteine and the closing phenylalanine or tryptophan.

v_gene	j_gene	CDR3aa
TRBV6-1	TRBJ2-6	CASSGPWAPYSGANVLTF
TRBV25-1	TRBJ2-7	CASSAPSGRAWEQYF
TRBV6-1	TRBJ1-5	CASSASDIVNQPQHF
TRBV20-1	TRBJ1-2	CSASRSGTVGSCYTF
TRBV7-2	TRBJ2-7	CASSLERGSYEQYF
TRBV19	TRBJ2-7	CASAGSSYEQYF
TRBV6-1	TRBJ1-5	CASTPGQGTYRNQPQHF
TRBV5-1	TRBJ1-1	CASSSGQANTEAFF
TRBV4-1	TRBJ2-4	CASSQVGALAKNIQCF
TRBV7-3	TRBJ2-5	CASQPNTRRDREEETQYF
TRBV29-1	TRBJ2-5	CSVEGVIIQETQYF
TRBV7-3	TRBJ2-2	CASSLSGTAYTGELFF
TRBV10-3	TRBJ2-1	CAISGRLASGTSHNEQFF
TRBV7-2	TRBJ1-2	CASSLRVQYGYTF
TRBV12-3/TRBV12-4	TRBJ2-5	CASNPGAMGETQYF
TRBV10-2	TRBJ1-5	CASSESGDNQPQHF
TRBV6-1	TRBJ2-1	CASEPRRLAAYNEQFF
TRBV18	TRBJ2-2	CASSQSDGTGELFF
TRBV28	TRBJ1-2	CASSLLGQPPSTF
TRBV20-1	TRBJ1-4	CSATPPWGTGAAEKLFF
TRBV20-1	TRBJ2-7	CSARVRYEGQGAAEQYF
TRBV5-1	TRBJ2-1	CASSFVSSGYNEQFF
TRBV19	TRBJ2-2	CASFPGQGHGELFF
TRBV12-3/TRBV12-4	TRBJ2-2	CASTRGLAPGELFF
TRBV2	TRBJ2-1	CASRGLANYYNEQFF
TRBV5-1	TRBJ2-1	CASSLGTRGYNEQFF
TRBV28	TRBJ2-3	CVRKPRDRRTDTQYF
TRBV12-3/TRBV12-4	TRBJ1-1	CASSHDGRGTGSEAFF
TRBV5-1	TRBJ2-1	CASTPLAGGHNEQFF
TRBV9	TRBJ2-5	CASSVGPQETQYF
TRBV5-1	TRBJ2-3	CASSLVWGSGGDSDTQYF
TRBV3-1	TRBJ1-1	CASAHVNTEAFF
TRBV20-1	TRBJ2-6	CSASPTTSGSSSGANVLTF
TRBV12-3/TRBV12-4	TRBJ2-7	CASSATYEQYF